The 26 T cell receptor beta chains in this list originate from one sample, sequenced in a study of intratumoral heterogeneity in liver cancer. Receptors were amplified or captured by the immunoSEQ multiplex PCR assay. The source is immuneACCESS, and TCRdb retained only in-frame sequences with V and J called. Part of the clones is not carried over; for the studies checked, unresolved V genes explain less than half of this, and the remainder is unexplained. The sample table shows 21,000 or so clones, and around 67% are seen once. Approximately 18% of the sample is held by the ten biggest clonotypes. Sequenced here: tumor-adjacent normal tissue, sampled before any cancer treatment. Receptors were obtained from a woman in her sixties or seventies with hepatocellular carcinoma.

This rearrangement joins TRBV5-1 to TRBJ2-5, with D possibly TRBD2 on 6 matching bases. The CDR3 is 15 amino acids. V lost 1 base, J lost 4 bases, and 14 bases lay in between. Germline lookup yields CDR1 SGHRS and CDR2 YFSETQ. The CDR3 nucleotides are TGCGCCAGCAGCTTGAGTCCGGGAGCCCGAGAGACCCAGTACTTC. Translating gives CASSLSPGARETQYF.

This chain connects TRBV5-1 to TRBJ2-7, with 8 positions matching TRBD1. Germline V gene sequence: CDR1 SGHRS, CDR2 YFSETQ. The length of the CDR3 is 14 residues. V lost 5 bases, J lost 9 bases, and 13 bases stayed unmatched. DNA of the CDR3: TGCGCCAGCAGGAAGGACAGGGATTCAAACGGGCAGTACTTC. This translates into CASRKDRDSNGQYF.

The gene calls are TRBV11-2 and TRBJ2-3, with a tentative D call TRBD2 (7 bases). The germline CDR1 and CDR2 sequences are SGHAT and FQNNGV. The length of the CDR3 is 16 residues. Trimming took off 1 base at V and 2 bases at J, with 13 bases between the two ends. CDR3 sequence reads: CASSLGRGALTDTQYF. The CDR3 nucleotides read TGTGCCAGCAGCTTAGGACGGGGGGCCCTCACAGATACGCAGTATTTT.

For the CDR3, the DNA is TGTGCCAGCAGTCCACCGGGACCCCCGTGGGTGCAGTTCTTC. This gives the protein CASSPPGPPWVQFF. The rearrangement uses TRBV2 and TRBJ2-1; D possibly uses TRBD1 or TRBD2 (5 bases each). Per the germline V gene, CDR1 is SNHLY and CDR2 is FYNNEI. The CDR3 totals 14 residues. Trimming stripped 5 bases from V and 12 bases from J, with 20 bases between.

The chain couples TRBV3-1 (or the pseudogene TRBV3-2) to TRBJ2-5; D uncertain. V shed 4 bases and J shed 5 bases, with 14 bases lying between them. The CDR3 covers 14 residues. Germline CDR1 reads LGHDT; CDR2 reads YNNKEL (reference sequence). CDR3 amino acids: CASSRRTDKETQYF. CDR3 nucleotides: TGTGCCAGCAGCCGGCGAACCGATAAGGAGACCCAGTACTTC.

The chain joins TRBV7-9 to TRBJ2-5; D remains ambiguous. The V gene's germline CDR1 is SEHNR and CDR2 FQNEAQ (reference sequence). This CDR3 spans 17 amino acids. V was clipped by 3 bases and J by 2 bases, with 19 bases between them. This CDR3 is CASSFCPFPCLQETQYF. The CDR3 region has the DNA TGTGCCAGCAGCTTTTGTCCCTTCCCGTGTCTTCAAGAGACCCAGTACTTC.

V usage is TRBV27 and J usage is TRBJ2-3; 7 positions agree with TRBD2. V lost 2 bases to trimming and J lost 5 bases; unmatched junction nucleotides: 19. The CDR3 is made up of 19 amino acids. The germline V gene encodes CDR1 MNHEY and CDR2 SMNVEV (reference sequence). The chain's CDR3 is CASSLNFIPGGGPGDTQYF. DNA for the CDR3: TGTGCCAGCAGTTTAAATTTTATTCCTGGGGGAGGGCCAGGAGATACGCAGTATTTT.

The CDR3 sequence is CASSEYNPYGMNTEAFF. The CDR3 nucleotides are TGTGCCAGCAGTGAATATAATCCCTACGGCATGAACACTGAAGCTTTCTTT. This chain uses TRBV25-1 with TRBJ1-1; D gene ambiguous. V gave up 0 bases and J gave up 0 bases, with 14 bases separating them. Germline V gene data show CDR1 as MGHDK and CDR2 as SYGVNS. This CDR3 comprises 17 residues.

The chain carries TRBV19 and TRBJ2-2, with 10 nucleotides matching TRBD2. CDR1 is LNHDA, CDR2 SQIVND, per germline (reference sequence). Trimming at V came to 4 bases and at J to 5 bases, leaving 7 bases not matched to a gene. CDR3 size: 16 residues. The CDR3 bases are TGTGCCAGTAGTACAGGACTAGCGGAGAAAACCGGGGAGCTGTTTTTT. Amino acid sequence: CASSTGLAEKTGELFF.

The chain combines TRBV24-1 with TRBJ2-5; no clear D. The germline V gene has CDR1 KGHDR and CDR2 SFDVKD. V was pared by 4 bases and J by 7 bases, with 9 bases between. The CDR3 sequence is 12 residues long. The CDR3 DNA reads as TGTGCCACCAGTGACCCAGTGGGGACCCAGTACTTC. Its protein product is CATSDPVGTQYF.

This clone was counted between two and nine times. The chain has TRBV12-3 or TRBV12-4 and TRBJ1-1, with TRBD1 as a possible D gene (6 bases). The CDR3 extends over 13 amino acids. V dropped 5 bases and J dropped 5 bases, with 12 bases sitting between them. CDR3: CASSAGTRTEAFF. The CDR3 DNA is TGTGCCAGCAGTGCTGGGACACGAACTGAAGCTTTCTTT.

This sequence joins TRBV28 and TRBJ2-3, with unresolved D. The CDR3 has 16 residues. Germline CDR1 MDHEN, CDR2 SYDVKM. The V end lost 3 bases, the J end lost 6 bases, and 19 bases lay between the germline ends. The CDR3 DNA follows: TGTGCCAGCAGTTTCCTCGGACCCCTTTCACCGGATACGCAGTATTTT. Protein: CASSFLGPLSPDTQYF. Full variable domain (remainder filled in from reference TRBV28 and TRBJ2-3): DVKVTQSSRYLVKRTGEKVFLECVQDMDHENMFWYRQDPGLGLRLIYFSYDVKMKEKGDIPEGYSVSREKKERFSLILESASTNQTSMYLCASSFLGPLSPDTQYFGPGTRLTVL.

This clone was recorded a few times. CDR3 bases: TGCAGCGTTGTTCAAGGAGAAGAGACCCAGTACTTC. Its protein product is CSVVQGEETQYF. The J gene is TRBJ2-5, the V gene TRBV29-1; D remains ambiguous. Looked up from germline, CDR1 is SQVTM and CDR2 is ANQGSEA. This CDR3 has 12 amino acids. Trimming pared 4 bases from V and 3 bases from J, leaving 9 bases between.

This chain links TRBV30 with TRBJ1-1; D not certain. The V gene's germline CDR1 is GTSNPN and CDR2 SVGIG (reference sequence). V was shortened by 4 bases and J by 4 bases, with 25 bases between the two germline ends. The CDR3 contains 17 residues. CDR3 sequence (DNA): TGTGCCTGGAAGTCATGGACGGGTAATGTAAAGTCCACTGAAGCTTTCTTT. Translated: CAWKSWTGNVKSTEAFF.

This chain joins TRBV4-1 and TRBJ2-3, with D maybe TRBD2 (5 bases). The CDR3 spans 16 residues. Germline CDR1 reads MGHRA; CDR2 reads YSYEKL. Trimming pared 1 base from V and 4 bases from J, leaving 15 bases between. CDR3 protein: CASSQAFRGRSDTQYF. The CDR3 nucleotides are TGCGCCAGCAGCCAAGCTTTTCGGGGTAGGTCAGATACGCAGTATTTT.

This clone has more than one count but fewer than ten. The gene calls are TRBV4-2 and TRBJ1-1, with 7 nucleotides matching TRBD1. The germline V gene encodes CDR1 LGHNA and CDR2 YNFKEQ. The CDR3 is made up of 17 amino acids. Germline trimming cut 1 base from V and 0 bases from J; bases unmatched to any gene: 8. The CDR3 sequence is CASSQGVTGDMNTEAFF. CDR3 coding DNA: TGTGCCAGCAGCCAAGGGGTTACAGGGGACATGAACACTGAAGCTTTCTTT.

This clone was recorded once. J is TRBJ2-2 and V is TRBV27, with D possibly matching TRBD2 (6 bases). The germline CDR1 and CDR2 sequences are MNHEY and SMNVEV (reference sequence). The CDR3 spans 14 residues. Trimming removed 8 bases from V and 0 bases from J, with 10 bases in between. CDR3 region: CASRWRANTGELFF. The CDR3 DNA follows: TGTGCCAGCCGCTGGAGGGCGAACACCGGGGAGCTGTTTTTT.

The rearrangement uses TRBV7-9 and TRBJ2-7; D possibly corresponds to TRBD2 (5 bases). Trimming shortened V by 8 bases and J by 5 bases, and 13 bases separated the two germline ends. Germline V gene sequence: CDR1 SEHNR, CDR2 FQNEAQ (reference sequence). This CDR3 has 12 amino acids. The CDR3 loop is CASSGSLHEQYF. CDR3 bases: TGTGCCAGCTCGGGGTCTTTGCACGAGCAGTACTTC. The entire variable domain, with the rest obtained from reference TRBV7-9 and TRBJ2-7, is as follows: DTGVSQNPRHKITKRGQNVTFRCDPISEHNRLYWYRQTLGQGPEFLTYFQNEAQLEKSRLLSDRFSAERPKGSFSTLEIQRTEQGDSAMYLCASSGSLHEQYFGPGTRLTVT.

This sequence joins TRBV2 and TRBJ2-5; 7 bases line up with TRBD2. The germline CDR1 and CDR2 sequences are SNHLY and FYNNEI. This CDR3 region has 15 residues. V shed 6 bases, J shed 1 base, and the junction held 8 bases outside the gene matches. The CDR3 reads CASRASGLSQETQYF. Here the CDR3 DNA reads TGTGCCAGCAGAGCGTCGGGACTATCCCAAGAGACCCAGTACTTC.

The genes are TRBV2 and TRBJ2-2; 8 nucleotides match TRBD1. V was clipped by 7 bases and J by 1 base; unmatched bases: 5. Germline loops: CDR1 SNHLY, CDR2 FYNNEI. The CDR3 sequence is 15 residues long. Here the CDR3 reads CASTFGQGNTGELFF. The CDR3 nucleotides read TGTGCCAGCACCTTCGGACAGGGGAACACCGGGGAGCTGTTTTTT.

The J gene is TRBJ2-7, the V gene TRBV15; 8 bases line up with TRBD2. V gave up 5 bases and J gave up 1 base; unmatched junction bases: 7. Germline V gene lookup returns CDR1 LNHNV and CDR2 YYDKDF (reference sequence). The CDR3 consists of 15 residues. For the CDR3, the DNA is TGTGCCACCAGCCTAGGGTTAGCGGGATCCTACGAGCAGTACTTC. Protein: CATSLGLAGSYEQYF.

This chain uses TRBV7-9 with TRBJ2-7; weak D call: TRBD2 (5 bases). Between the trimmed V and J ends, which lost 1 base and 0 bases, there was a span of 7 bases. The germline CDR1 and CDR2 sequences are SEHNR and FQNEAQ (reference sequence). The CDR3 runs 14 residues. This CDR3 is CASSLDEGSYEQYF. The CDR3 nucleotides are TGTGCCAGCAGCTTAGACGAGGGCTCCTACGAGCAGTACTTC.

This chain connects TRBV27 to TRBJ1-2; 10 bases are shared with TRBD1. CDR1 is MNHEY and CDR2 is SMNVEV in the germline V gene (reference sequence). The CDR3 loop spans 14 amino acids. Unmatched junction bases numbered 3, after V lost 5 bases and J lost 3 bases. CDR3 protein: CASSRTGGYYGYTF. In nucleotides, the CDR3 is TGTGCCAGCAGTCGGACAGGGGGGTACTATGGCTACACCTTC.

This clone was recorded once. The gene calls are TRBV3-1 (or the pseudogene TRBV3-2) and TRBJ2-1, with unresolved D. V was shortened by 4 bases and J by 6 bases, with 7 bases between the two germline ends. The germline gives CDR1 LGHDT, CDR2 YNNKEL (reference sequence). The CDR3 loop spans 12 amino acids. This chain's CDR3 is CASSPQGNEQFF. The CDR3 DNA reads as TGTGCCAGCAGCCCCCAAGGCAATGAGCAGTTCTTC.

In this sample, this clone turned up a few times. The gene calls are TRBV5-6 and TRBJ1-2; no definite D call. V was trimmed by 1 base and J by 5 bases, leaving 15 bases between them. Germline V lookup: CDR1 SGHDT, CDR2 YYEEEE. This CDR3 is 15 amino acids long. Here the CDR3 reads CASSLYREGGYGYTF. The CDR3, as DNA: TGTGCCAGCAGCTTGTATCGGGAAGGCGGGTATGGCTACACCTTC.

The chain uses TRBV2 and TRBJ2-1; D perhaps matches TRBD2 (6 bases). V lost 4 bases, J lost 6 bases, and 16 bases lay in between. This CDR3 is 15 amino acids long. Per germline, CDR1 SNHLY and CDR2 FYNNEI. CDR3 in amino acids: CASSVQGSGVNEQFF. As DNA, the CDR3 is TGTGCCAGCAGTGTCCAGGGTTCGGGGGTCAATGAGCAGTTCTTC. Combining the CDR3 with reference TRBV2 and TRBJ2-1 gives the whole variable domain EPEVTQTPSHQVTQMGQEVILRCVPISNHLYFYWYRQILGQKVEFLVSFYNNEISEKSEIFDDQFSVERPDGSNFTLKIRSTKLEDSAMYFCASSVQGSGVNEQFFGPGTRLTVL.